This T cell receptor beta chain was captured in a study of molecular identifiers for immune sequencing clone quantification. In its sample, this clonotype was seen a few times. TCRdb passed the PCR reads through MiXCR, listing each CDR3 protein once. The table shows around 480,000 distinct CDR3 sequences, with about a fifth occurring only once. The CDR3 sequence is 15 residues long. Deletions cut 2 bases from V and 1 base from J, with 9 bases between. The germline CDR1 and CDR2 sequences are SGDLS and YYNGEE. The source is a human donor in good health. Some libraries in this study had Jurkat cell RNA spiked in. The sequenced material came from naive CD8+ T cells from blood, with Jurkat cell RNA spiked in. Subset: FACS-sorted CD8+CD4-CCR7+CD45RA+ naive T cells. The rearrangement uses TRBV9 and TRBJ2-2; a possible D gene is TRBD1 (6 bases). The CDR3 protein is CASSVGTLNTGELFF. Written as DNA, the CDR3 is TGTGCCAGCAGCGTCGGGACACTGAACACCGGGGAGCTGTTTTTT. The full variable domain, with the rest looked up from reference TRBV9 and TRBJ2-2, is DSGVTQTPKHLITATGQRVTLRCSPRSGDLSVYWYQQSLDQGLQFLIQYYNGEERAKGNILERFSAQQFPDLHSELNLSSLELGDSALYFCASSVGTLNTGELFFGEGSRLTVL.